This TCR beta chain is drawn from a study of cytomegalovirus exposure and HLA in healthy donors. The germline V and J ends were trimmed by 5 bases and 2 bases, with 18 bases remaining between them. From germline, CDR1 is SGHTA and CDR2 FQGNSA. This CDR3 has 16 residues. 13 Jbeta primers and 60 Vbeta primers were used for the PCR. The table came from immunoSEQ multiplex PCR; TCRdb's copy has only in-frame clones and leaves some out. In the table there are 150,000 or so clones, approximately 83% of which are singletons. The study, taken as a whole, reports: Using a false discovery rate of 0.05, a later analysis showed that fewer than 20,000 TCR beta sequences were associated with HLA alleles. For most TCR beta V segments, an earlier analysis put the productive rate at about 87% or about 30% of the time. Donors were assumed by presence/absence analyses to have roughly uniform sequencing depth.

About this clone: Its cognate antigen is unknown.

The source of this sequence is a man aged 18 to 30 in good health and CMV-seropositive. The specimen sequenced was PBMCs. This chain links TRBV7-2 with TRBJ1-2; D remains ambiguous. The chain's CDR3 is CASSPISVVENYGYTF. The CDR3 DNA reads TGTGCCAGCAGCCCCATCAGCGTAGTCGAGAACTATGGCTACACCTTC.